This record looks at one T cell receptor beta chain sequence and its context. What it recognizes is unknown. The data were obtained in a study of cytomegalovirus exposure and HLA in healthy donors. Study-wide points: A later analysis reportedly found fewer N-insertions in an Asian-associated ancestry cluster than the approximately 700-donor mean. Some TCR beta chains (around 160 of them) were listed as cytomegalovirus-associated. Associated with HLA alleles at 0.05 false discovery rate in a later analysis were 16,951 TCR beta sequences.

PCR amplification relied on 60 Vbeta primers (plus 13 Jbeta primers). Clones were read by immunoSEQ multiplex PCR, and TCRdb kept only the in-frame ones, dropping some. The data contain about 200,000 clones, more than 65% of them seen just once; the ten biggest clones take up roughly 1.5%. This clonotype was obtained from a man aged 45-60 years in good health and CMV-seronegative. The sample consisted of PBMCs.

CDR3 in DNA: TGTGCCAGCAGCACTGCCCCGGGACAGGGGTATCAAGAGACCCAGTACTTC. It codes for CASSTAPGQGYQETQYF. The chain uses TRBV7-9 and TRBJ2-5; 10 positions match TRBD1. Germline V gives CDR1 SEHNR, CDR2 FQNEAQ (reference sequence). V trimming: 5 bases; J trimming: 2 bases; junction bases outside the gene matches: 11. The CDR3 extends over 17 amino acids.